This TCR beta chain was sequenced for a study of OX40 agonist ivuxolimab in advanced cancers. Study-level points and caveats: Expanded peripheral T cell antigen specificity was not determined.

Sequencing was performed with immunoSEQ multiplex PCR; in TCRdb, only in-frame clones are kept and a portion is missing. Seen here are some 70,000 clones, 70% to 90% observed once, and the top ten hold about 8.2%. The CDR3 runs to 18 residues. Germline CDR1 and CDR2: KGHSH and LQKENI. With V trimmed by 2 bases and J by 7 bases, 14 bases remained unmatched. Details on this clone: What it binds is unknown.

The clonotype was recovered from an adult with an advanced solid tumor such as melanoma, head and neck, liver or kidney cancer. Sequences were derived from CD4+ or CD8+ T cells sorted from blood, sampled in a trial of the OX40 agonist ivuxolimab. The chain uses TRBV18 and TRBJ2-1; 10 positions match TRBD1. In DNA, the CDR3 is TGTGCCAGCTCACCAAACGGACCCGGGACAGGGGTGGCGAATGAGCAGTTCTTC. Its protein is CASSPNGPGTGVANEQFF.